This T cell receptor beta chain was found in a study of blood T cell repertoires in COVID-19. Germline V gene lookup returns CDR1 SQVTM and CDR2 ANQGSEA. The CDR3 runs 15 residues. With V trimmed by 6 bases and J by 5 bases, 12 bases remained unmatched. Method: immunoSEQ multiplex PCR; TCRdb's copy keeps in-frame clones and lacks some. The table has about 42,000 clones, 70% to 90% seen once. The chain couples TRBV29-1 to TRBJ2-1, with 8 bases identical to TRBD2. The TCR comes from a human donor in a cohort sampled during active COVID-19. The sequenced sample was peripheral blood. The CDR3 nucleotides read TGCAGCGTCCCGGTACTAGCGGCCTTGAACAATGAGCAGTTCTTC. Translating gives CSVPVLAALNNEQFF.